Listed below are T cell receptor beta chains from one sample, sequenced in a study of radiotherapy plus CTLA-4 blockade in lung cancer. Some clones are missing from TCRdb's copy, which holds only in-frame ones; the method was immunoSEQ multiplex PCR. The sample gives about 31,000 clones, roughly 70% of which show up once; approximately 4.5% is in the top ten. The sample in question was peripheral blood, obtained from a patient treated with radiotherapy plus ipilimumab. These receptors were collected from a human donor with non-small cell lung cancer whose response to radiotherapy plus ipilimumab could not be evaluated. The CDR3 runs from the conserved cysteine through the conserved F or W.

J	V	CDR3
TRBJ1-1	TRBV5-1	CASSLVTSNTEAFF
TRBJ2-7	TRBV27	CASSVQGYEQYF
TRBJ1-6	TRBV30	CAWSVPGDNSPLHF
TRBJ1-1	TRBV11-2	CASSADRRGTEAFF
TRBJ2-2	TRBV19	CASSTNREGELFF
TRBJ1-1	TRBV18	CASSPPGRNTEAFF
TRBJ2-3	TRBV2	CASSGQRGITDTQYF
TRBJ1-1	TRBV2	CASSAEGADTEAFF
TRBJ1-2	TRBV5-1	CASSLSQGTQGYTF
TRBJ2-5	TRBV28	CASRTSGSGLLRETQYF
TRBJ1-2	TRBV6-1	CATTTGSLNYGYTF
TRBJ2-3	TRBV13	CASSLDRGRYTDTQYF
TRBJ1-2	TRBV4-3	CASSPLRGSGNGYTF
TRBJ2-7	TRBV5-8	CASSLERKYEQYF
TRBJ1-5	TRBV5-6	CASSLRRDRHNQPQHF
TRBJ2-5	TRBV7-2	CASSLTKGETQYF
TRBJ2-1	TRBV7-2	CASSPRLIGSNNEQFF
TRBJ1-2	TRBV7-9	CASSGPLGRQGFIPGYTF
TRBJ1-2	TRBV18	CASSPLVEKRDYGYTF
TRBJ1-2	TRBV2	CASSVAGGSGYTF
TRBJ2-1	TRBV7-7	CASSLGGSNEQFF
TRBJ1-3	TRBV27	CASSVTGTGNTIYF
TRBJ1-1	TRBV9	CASSVGSWTENTEAFF
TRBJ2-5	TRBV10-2	CASSESLAGVGTQYF
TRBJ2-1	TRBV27	CASSPDSSSYNEQFF
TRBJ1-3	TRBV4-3	CASSQEIKNSHNSGNTIYF
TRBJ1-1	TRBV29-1	CSSRSNTEAFF
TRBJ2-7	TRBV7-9	CASSQVYGASYEQYF
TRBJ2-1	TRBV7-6	CASSLDRTSGLSYNEQFF
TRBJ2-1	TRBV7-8	CASSLGLLSYNEQFF
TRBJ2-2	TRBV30	CAWSGGTGELFF
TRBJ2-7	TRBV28	CASSGGWSEQYF
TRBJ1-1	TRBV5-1	CASSLAQGQTGGTEAFF
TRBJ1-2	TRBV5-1	CASSLESGKANYGYTF
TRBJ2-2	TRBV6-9	CASSYPAEHRGAVF
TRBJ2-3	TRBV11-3	CASRGGSTDTQYF
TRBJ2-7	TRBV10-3	CAISESGTSGYEQYF
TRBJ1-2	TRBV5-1	CASSLMPGQINYGYTF
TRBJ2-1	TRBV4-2	CASSQDLSSYNEQFF
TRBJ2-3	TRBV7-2	CASSSLANPDTQYF
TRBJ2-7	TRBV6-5	CASTDRGAQYF
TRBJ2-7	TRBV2	CASRSDSYEQYF
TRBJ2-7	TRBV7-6	CASSEAGTTPSYEQYF
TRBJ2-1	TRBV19	CASSSRGPGGMSSYNEQFF
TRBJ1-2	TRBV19	CASSPIVQGDYGYTF
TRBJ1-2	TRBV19	CASSLVGQDYGYTF
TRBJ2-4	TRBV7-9	CASSVTSGRQNIQYF
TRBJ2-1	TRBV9	CASSVPSAGGQQFF
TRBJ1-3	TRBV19	CASASRNRRGNTIYF
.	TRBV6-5	CASSYPGQGYEQYF
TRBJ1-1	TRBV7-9	CASSLGGGTEAFF
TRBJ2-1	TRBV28	CASSSRLAGGLYEQFF
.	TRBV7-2	CASSLVGQGAYEQYF